The 31 T cell receptor beta chains below were found in one sample sequenced in a study of T-cell memory formation after mild COVID-19. A single record per CDR3 protein comes from TCRdb applying MiXCR to the 5' RACE reads. The data hold almost 550,000 distinct CDR3 sequences, with roughly 22% observed a single time. Sequencing input: PBMCs or a T cell subset sorted from them (not recorded which). Receptors were obtained from an adult woman who had mild COVID-19 (a few samples of this study predate the infection). Cell type and time point are not known.

This clonotype appeared many times. The V gene is TRBV5-1, the J gene TRBJ1-1; 7 bases are shared with TRBD1. The length of the CDR3 is 13 residues. V lost 0 bases and J lost 6; bases outside the gene matches: 2. Germline CDR1 reads SGHRS; CDR2 reads YFSETQ. As DNA, the CDR3 is TGCGCCAGCAGCTTGGGAGACAGGGCTGAAGCTTTCTTT. Translation: CASSLGDRAEAFF.

This clonotype was observed a handful of times. The chain couples TRBV5-1 to TRBJ2-2; 8 nucleotides line up with TRBD1. Trimming took 3 bases from V and 5 from J; bases not matched to a gene: 3. In germline, CDR1 is SGHRS, CDR2 YFSETQ. The CDR3 totals 14 residues. In DNA, the CDR3 is TGCGCCAGCAGCTCGGACAGGGAGACCGGGGAGCTGTTTTTT. Its translation is CASSSDRETGELFF.

The DNA for the CDR3 is TGTGCCAGCACTAACCAAAGGGGGGGCGAAGCTTTCTTT. Amino acids: CASTNQRGGEAFF. The V and J genes are TRBV12-3 or TRBV12-4 and TRBJ1-1, with a tentative D call TRBD1 (6 bases). The V end lost 7 bases, the J end lost 8 bases, and 17 bases lay between the germline ends. CDR3 length: 13 amino acids.

This clonotype occurred many times. The genes are TRBV6-2 or TRBV6-3 and TRBJ2-7; D is undetermined. CDR3 length equals 13 residues. CDR1 and CDR2 (germline): MNHEY, SVGEGT. V shed 6 bases and J shed 0 bases, with 9 bases lying between them. The CDR3 nucleotides are TGTGCCAGCAGGGGCTCATACTCCTACGAGCAGTACTTC. It encodes CASRGSYSYEQYF.

The gene calls are TRBV18 and TRBJ2-1; 9 nucleotides line up with TRBD2. The V and J ends lost 6 bases and 0 bases, in that order; junction bases with no gene match: 6. Germline V lookup: CDR1 KGHSH, CDR2 LQKENI. The CDR3 loop spans 16 amino acids. In DNA form, the CDR3 reads TGTGCCAGCTCTGGGCGGGAGGGCCACTCCTACAATGAGCAGTTCTTC. Translated: CASSGREGHSYNEQFF.

This clonotype was seen many times. V gene TRBV18 combines with J gene TRBJ1-1; no clear D. The CDR3 is 13 amino acids. The V end lost 3 bases, the J end lost 1 base, and 6 bases lay between the germline ends. CDR1 and CDR2 (germline): KGHSH, LQKENI. The DNA of the CDR3 is TGTGCCAGCTCACCGTCTGGGAACACTGAAGCTTTCTTT. Protein sequence: CASSPSGNTEAFF.

This chain uses TRBV24-1 with TRBJ2-7, with D tentatively TRBD1 (6 bases). The V end lost 4 bases, the J end lost 5 bases, and 11 bases lay between the germline ends. Germline assignment: CDR1 KGHDR and CDR2 SFDVKD. The CDR3 has 13 amino acids. CDR3 nucleotides: TGTGCCACCAGTGAGGGGGCTATCCACGAGCAGTACTTC. This encodes CATSEGAIHEQYF.

Only a few counts were recorded for this clonotype. The chain joins TRBV12-3 or TRBV12-4 to TRBJ2-5; tentative D call: TRBD1 (5 bases). The CDR3 is 14 amino acids. Trimming cost V 7 bases and J 1 base, with 13 bases left between them. DNA for the CDR3: TGTGCCAGCACCTGGACAAGGACCCAAGAGACCCAGTACTTC. Encoded protein: CASTWTRTQETQYF.

This clonotype was seen repeatedly, ten times or more. This sequence joins TRBV12-3 or TRBV12-4 and TRBJ1-5; D remains unclear. CDR3 length: 13 residues. V lost 3 bases and J 0 bases, leaving 3 bases between the germline ends. As DNA, the CDR3 is TGTGCCAGCAGTTTGGGTAGCAATCAGCCCCAGCATTTT. This gives the protein CASSLGSNQPQHF.

This chain links TRBV5-1 with TRBJ1-6; no definite D call. V lost 4 bases to trimming and J lost 8 bases, with 10 bases between them. The CDR3 runs to 13 residues. CDR1 is SGHRS and CDR2 is YFSETQ in the germline V gene. CDR3 sequence (DNA): TGCGCCAGCAGCGGGGATGTGGATTCACCCCTCCACTTT. Amino acids: CASSGDVDSPLHF.

This clonotype was seen only a few times. J is TRBJ2-5 and V is TRBV7-9; 13 nucleotides agree with TRBD2. Trimming at V came to 3 bases and at J to 5 bases, leaving 24 bases not matched to a gene. The CDR3 consists of 22 residues. Germline V gene sequence: CDR1 SEHNR, CDR2 FQNEAQ (reference sequence). The CDR3 region has the DNA TGTGCCAGCAGCTTCCTTTTCCTCCGGGACAGAGGGACTAGCGGGGTTTTGGAGACCCAGTACTTC. This sequence encodes CASSFLFLRDRGTSGVLETQYF.

This clonotype came up a few times. V and J are TRBV7-2 and TRBJ1-2, with D perhaps matching TRBD1 (6 bases). In germline, CDR1 is SGHTA, CDR2 FQGNSA. Trimming cost V 1 base and J 4 bases, with 7 bases left between them. This CDR3 has 13 amino acids. CDR3 sequence: CASSLEQGYGYTF. The CDR3 DNA reads as TGTGCCAGCAGCTTAGAACAGGGCTATGGCTACACCTTC.

V usage is TRBV5-1 and J usage is TRBJ2-3; the D gene is possibly TRBD1 (6 bases). This CDR3 has 14 amino acids. Germline-derived CDR1 and CDR2 are SGHRS and YFSETQ. V dropped 4 bases and J dropped 2 bases, with 11 bases sitting between them. CDR3 nucleotide sequence: TGCGCCAGCAGCCCCGGACAGTTCACAGATACGCAGTATTTT. This codes for CASSPGQFTDTQYF.

The chain recombines TRBV7-9 with TRBJ2-1; 11 bases agree with TRBD2. Germline V gives CDR1 SEHNR, CDR2 FQNEAQ (reference sequence). The V gene end was trimmed by 5 bases and the J gene end by 2 bases; junction bases not matched to a gene: 5. The CDR3 is 16 amino acids. The CDR3 DNA sequence: TGTGCCAGCAGCCCTCCTAGCGGGGGGACCTACAATGAGCAGTTCTTC. This codes for CASSPPSGGTYNEQFF.

CDR3: CASSPMVGQGKEQFF. In DNA, the CDR3 is TGTGCCAGCTCACCAATGGTGGGACAGGGAAAGGAGCAGTTCTTC. V usage is TRBV18 and J usage is TRBJ2-1, with 9 positions matching TRBD1. V trimming: 2 bases; J trimming: 10 bases; junction bases outside the gene matches: 9. CDR3 length: 15 residues. The germline V gene encodes CDR1 KGHSH and CDR2 LQKENI.

This clonotype was recorded many times. The V and J genes are TRBV25-1 and TRBJ2-7; 11 nucleotides line up with TRBD2. Unmatched junction bases numbered 4, after V lost 4 bases and J lost 5 bases. CDR1 and CDR2 from the germline V gene are MGHDK and SYGVNS. This CDR3 has 14 amino acids. The CDR3 reads CASSVAGGRNEQYF. The CDR3 DNA follows: TGTGCCAGCAGTGTAGCGGGAGGGAGAAACGAGCAGTACTTC.

There are a few counts of this clonotype. The rearrangement uses TRBV5-4 and TRBJ2-1; 14 positions match TRBD2. CDR1 and CDR2 from the germline V gene are SGHNT and YYREEE (reference sequence). The V gene end was trimmed by 0 bases and the J gene end by 10 bases; junction bases not matched to a gene: 3. The CDR3 runs 15 residues. DNA for the CDR3: TGTGCCAGCAGCTTGGTGACTAGCGGGAGGGCCGAGCAGTTCTTC. Amino acid sequence: CASSLVTSGRAEQFF.

This clonotype was counted a single time. This rearrangement joins TRBV12-3 or TRBV12-4 to TRBJ1-1; D may be TRBD1 (6 bases). The CDR3 is 15 amino acids. Trimming took 3 bases from V and 5 from J, leaving 16 bases between them. The CDR3 sequence is CASSLGGWGRTEAFF. The CDR3 region has the DNA TGTGCCAGCAGTTTGGGGGGCTGGGGGAGGACTGAAGCTTTCTTT.

The chain uses TRBV24-1 and TRBJ2-1; TRBD2 matches at 11 bases. Germline loops: CDR1 KGHDR, CDR2 SFDVKD. The V and J ends lost 3 bases and 8 bases, in that order; junction bases with no gene match: 8. The CDR3 sequence is 16 residues long. The CDR3 DNA reads TGTGCCACCAGTGATGCGGCTAGCGGGGGGTTCCATGAGCAGTTCTTC. This encodes CATSDAASGGFHEQFF.

This clonotype was counted only a few times. V gene TRBV12-5 combines with J gene TRBJ2-1; TRBD2 agrees at 8 bases. V dropped 2 bases and J dropped 8; count of bases not matched to a gene: 14. Germline V gene data show CDR1 as LGHNT and CDR2 as FRNRAP. The CDR3 spans 17 residues. CDR3 protein: CASGLISTGGPGYEQFF. As DNA, the CDR3 is TGTGCTAGTGGTTTGATTTCCACGGGAGGGCCTGGATATGAGCAGTTCTTC.

This clonotype showed up just a few times. This chain joins TRBV6-1 and TRBJ2-2; D remains ambiguous. Germline V gives CDR1 MNHNS, CDR2 SASEGT. The length of the CDR3 is 15 residues. Trimming took off 7 bases at V and 6 bases at J, with 18 bases between the two ends. CDR3 sequence reads: CASISTLMAAGELFF. The CDR3 region has the DNA TGTGCCAGCATCTCTACCCTGATGGCAGCCGGGGAGCTGTTTTTT.

This clonotype was detected a few times. This sequence joins TRBV7-3 and TRBJ1-1, with 7 bases matching TRBD1. With 2 bases clipped from V and 1 base from J, the junction kept 10 bases outside the gene matches. The CDR3 totals 17 residues. CDR1 is SGHTA and CDR2 is FQGTGA in the germline V gene. The CDR3 loop is CASSLGGGIPRNTEAFF. The CDR3 DNA reads as TGTGCCAGCAGCTTAGGAGGGGGCATACCCCGGAACACTGAAGCTTTCTTT.

This clonotype has only a few counts. This chain joins TRBV7-9 and TRBJ2-3; 7 bases map to TRBD1. The V segment lost 7 bases and the J segment 8 bases; nucleotides outside the gene matches: 18. Germline loops: CDR1 SEHNR, CDR2 FQNEAQ (reference sequence). The CDR3 length is 16 residues. This chain's CDR3 is CASTPPVAGSGGTQYF. The CDR3 DNA is TGTGCCAGCACCCCCCCGGTGGCGGGCTCAGGGGGTACGCAGTATTTT.

This clonotype was seen a few times. The chain links TRBV11-2 to TRBJ2-7; possibly TRBD2 for D (6 bases). The CDR3 loop spans 15 amino acids. Germline assignment: CDR1 SGHAT and CDR2 FQNNGV. Trimming took off 1 base at V and 0 bases at J, with 10 bases between the two ends. This CDR3 reads CASSLAGAPSYEQYF. The CDR3 bases are TGTGCCAGCAGCTTAGCGGGAGCCCCCTCCTACGAGCAGTACTTC.

In its sample, this clonotype was seen a few times. The chain employs TRBV20-1 and TRBJ2-3, with 7 bases aligning to TRBD2. Germline trimming cut 5 bases from V and 6 bases from J; bases unmatched to any gene: 23. The CDR3 has 18 amino acids. CDR1 is DFQATT and CDR2 is SNEGSKA in the germline V gene (reference sequence). The CDR3, as DNA: TGCAGTGCTCAGTCGGCTAGCGGAGAAACTCCGCCTCGGGATACGCAGTATTTT. Encoded protein: CSAQSASGETPPRDTQYF.

This clonotype was seen only a few times. This chain joins TRBV6-6 and TRBJ2-1; 10 bases are shared with TRBD2. CDR3 length: 18 amino acids. J lost 4 bases, V lost 0 bases, and 9 bases had no gene match. Germline CDR1 reads MNHNY; CDR2 reads SVGAGI (reference sequence). The CDR3 DNA sequence: TGTGCCAGCAGTTACTCGTACAGCGGGGGGGATCCTTACAATGAGCAGTTCTTC. Translating gives CASSYSYSGGDPYNEQFF.

The chain links TRBV4-1 to TRBJ2-5, with TRBD2 matching 11 bases. The CDR3 runs to 14 residues. With V trimmed by 2 bases and J by 7 bases, 3 bases remained unmatched. Germline V lookup: CDR1 MGHRA, CDR2 YSYEKL. The CDR3: CASSQLAGGRTQYF. Written as DNA, the CDR3 is TGCGCCAGCAGCCAACTAGCGGGGGGAAGGACCCAGTACTTC.

This chain links TRBV7-9 with TRBJ2-4, with D perhaps TRBD1 (6 bases). Germline lookup yields CDR1 SEHNR and CDR2 FQNEAQ (reference sequence). The CDR3 is made up of 19 amino acids. V shed 0 bases and J shed 0 bases, with 18 bases lying between them. The CDR3 here is CASSLAAGVRPGAKNIQYF. DNA of the CDR3: TGTGCCAGCAGCTTAGCGGCAGGGGTCCGACCCGGAGCCAAAAACATTCAGTACTTC.

The V and J genes are TRBV6-2 or TRBV6-3 and TRBJ1-5; D remains unclear. This CDR3 contains 14 residues. Trimming removed 0 bases from V and 0 bases from J, with 3 bases in between. Germline assignment: CDR1 MNHEY and CDR2 SVGEGT. CDR3 DNA: TGTGCCAGCAGTTACTCTCTTAGCAATCAGCCCCAGCATTTT. Its translation is CASSYSLSNQPQHF.

This clonotype was found many times. The chain links TRBV10-3 to TRBJ2-1; 12 bases align to TRBD2. The CDR3 is 15 amino acids. Trimming took 6 bases from V and 9 from J; bases not matched to a gene: 9. Per the germline V gene, CDR1 is ENHRY and CDR2 is SYGVKD. The CDR3 sequence is CAIREPTSGSFEQFF. CDR3 in DNA: TGTGCCATCAGGGAGCCGACTAGCGGGAGCTTTGAGCAGTTCTTC.

This sequence joins TRBV6-2 or TRBV6-3 and TRBJ2-7; TRBD2 aligns across 7 bases. There are 14 residues in the CDR3. The germline V gene encodes CDR1 MNHEY and CDR2 SVGEGT. The V gene end was trimmed by 8 bases and the J gene end by 4 bases; junction bases not matched to a gene: 11. CDR3 in DNA: TGTGCCAGCCAGCGGGAACTGCGGGCATACGAGCAGTACTTC. As protein: CASQRELRAYEQYF.